The rows below give T cell receptor beta chains drawn from one sample of a study of cytomegalovirus exposure and HLA in healthy donors. TCRdb keeps only in-frame clones here, not all; method: immunoSEQ multiplex PCR. Here the sample spans 150,000 or so clones, around 83% being singletons. Sequences were obtained from PBMCs. These receptors were obtained from a man in his late teens or twenties in good health and CMV-seropositive. CDR3s include the opening cysteine and the closing phenylalanine or tryptophan. The D gene is left open where the match is weak. Not every row has a clone size; where given, it reads once, few, many or a size class.

>TRBD1|TRBV28|TRBJ1-2|13|.
CASSDRVRGGYTF
TGTGCCAGCAGCGACAGGGTCCGGGGTGGCTACACCTTC
>.|TRBV5-1|TRBJ2-5|13|.
CASSQGYSETQYF
TGCGCCAGCAGCCAGGGATATTCGGAGACCCAGTACTTC
>TRBD1|TRBV30|TRBJ1-5|19|few
CAWSLNRDRELKWNQPQHF
TGTGCCTGGAGCCTGAACCGGGACAGGGAACTAAAGTGGAATCAGCCCCAGCATTTT
>.|TRBV5-4|TRBJ2-5|15|.
CASSLGQVGQETQYF
TGTGCCAGCAGCTTGGGTCAGGTCGGACAAGAGACCCAGTACTTC
>.|TRBV7-2|TRBJ1-2|15|few
CASSGRTGSGGGYTF
TGTGCCAGCAGCGGTCGAACAGGGTCGGGGGGTGGCTACACCTTC
>.|TRBV7-6|TRBJ1-6|16|once
CASSLGIQAGSAPLHF
TGTGCCAGCAGCTTGGGCATACAAGCGGGTTCGGCACCCCTCCACTTT
>TRBD2|TRBV27|TRBJ2-3|18|.
CASSSRLAGDPSTDTQYF
TGTGCCAGCAGTTCGAGACTAGCGGGGGATCCTAGCACAGATACGCAGTATTTT
>TRBD2|TRBV7-2|TRBJ2-7|16|.
CASSLGGGGFTYEQYF
TGTGCCAGCAGCTTAGGCGGCGGGGGGTTCACCTACGAGCAGTACTTC
>.|TRBV9|TRBJ1-3|17|once
CASSGWDTSSSGNTIYF
TGTGCCAGCAGCGGATGGGACACCAGTTCCTCTGGAAACACCATATATTTT
>TRBD1|TRBV10-3|TRBJ2-7|13|.
CAAARDRGYEQYF
TGTGCCGCAGCCCGGGACAGGGGGTACGAGCAGTACTTC
>.|TRBV6-5|TRBJ2-7|14|.
CATRARGASYEQYF
TGTGCCACCAGAGCTCGGGGGGCGAGCTACGAGCAGTACTTC
>TRBD1|TRBV5-6|TRBJ2-2|15|.
CASSSGTGGVGELFF
TGTGCCAGCAGTTCCGGGACAGGGGGGGTCGGGGAGCTGTTTTTT